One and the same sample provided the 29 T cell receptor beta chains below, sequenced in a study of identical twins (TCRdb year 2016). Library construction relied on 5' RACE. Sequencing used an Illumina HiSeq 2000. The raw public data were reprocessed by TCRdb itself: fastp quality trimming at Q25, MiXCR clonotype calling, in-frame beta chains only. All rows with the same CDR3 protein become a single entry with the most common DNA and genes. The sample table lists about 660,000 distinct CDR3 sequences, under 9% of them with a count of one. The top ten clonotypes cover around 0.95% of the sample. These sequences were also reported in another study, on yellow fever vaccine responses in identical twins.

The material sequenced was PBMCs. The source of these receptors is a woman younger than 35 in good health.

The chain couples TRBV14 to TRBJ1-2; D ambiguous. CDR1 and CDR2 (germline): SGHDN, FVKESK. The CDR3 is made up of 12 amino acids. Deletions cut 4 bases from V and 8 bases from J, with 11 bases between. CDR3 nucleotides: TGTGCCAGCAGCCCGAAGCGGGCCGGCTACACCTTC. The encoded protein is CASSPKRAGYTF.

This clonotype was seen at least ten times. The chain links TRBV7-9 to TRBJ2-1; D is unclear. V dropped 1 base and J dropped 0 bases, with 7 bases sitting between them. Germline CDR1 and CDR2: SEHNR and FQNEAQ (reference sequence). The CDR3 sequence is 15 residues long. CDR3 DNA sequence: TGTGCCAGCAGCTTAGGGCAGCTCTCCTACAATGAGCAGTTCTTC. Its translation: CASSLGQLSYNEQFF.

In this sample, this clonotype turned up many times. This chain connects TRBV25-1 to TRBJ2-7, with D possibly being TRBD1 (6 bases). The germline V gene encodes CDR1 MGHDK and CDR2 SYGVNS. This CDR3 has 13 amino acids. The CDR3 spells CLANGQPQYEQYF. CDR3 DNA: TGTTTGGCGAATGGACAGCCACAATACGAGCAGTACTTC.

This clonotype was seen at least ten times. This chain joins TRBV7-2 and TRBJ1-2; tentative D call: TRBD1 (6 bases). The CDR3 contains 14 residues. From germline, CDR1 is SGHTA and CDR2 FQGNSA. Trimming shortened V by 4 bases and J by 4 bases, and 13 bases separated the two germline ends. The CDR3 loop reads CASSSTGSGYGYTF. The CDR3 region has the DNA TGTGCCAGCAGCTCCACAGGGTCGGGCTATGGCTACACCTTC.

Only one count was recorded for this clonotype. CDR3 sequence reads: CASSYRGLVIDTQYF. CDR3 in DNA: TGTGCCAGCAGTTACAGGGGGCTGGTCATAGATACGCAGTATTTT. The gene calls are TRBV6-2 or TRBV6-3 and TRBJ2-3, with 7 bases fitting TRBD1. CDR1 MNHEY and CDR2 SVGEGT come from the germline V gene. With V trimmed by 2 bases and J by 5 bases, 7 bases remained unmatched. The CDR3 sequence is 15 residues long.

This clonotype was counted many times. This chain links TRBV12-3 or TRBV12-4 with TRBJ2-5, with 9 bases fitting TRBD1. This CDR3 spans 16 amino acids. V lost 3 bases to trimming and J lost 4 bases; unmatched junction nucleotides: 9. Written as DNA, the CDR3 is TGTGCCAGCAGTTTCGGAAGTACAGGGGGCTTAGAGACCCAGTACTTC. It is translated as CASSFGSTGGLETQYF.

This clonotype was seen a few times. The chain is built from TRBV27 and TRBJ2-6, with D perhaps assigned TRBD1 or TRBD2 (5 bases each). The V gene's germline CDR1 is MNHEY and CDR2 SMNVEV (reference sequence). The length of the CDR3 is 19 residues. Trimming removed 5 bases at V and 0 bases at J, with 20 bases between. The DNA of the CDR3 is TGTGCCAGCAGTCCTAGAAGGGGAGTTTCAAACTCTGGGGCCAACGTCCTGACTTTC. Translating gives CASSPRRGVSNSGANVLTF. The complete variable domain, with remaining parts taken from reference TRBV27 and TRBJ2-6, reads EAQVTQNPRYLITVTGKKLTVTCSQNMNHEYMSWYRQDPGLGLRQIYYSMNVEVTDKGDVPEGYKVSRKEKRNFPLILESPSPNQTSLYFCASSPRRGVSNSGANVLTFGAGSRLTVL.

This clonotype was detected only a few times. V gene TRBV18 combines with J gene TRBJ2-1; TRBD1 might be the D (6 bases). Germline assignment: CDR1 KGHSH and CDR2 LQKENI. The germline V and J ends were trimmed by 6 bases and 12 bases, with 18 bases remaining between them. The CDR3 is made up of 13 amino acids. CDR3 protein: CASSDTGIPRQFF. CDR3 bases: TGTGCCAGCTCGGATACAGGGATCCCGCGGCAGTTCTTC.

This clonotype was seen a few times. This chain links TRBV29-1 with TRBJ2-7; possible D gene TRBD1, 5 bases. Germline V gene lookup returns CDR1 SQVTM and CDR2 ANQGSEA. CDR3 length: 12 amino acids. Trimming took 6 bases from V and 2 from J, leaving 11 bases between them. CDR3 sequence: CSVRTYPYEQYF. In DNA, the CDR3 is TGCAGCGTAAGGACATATCCCTACGAGCAGTACTTC.

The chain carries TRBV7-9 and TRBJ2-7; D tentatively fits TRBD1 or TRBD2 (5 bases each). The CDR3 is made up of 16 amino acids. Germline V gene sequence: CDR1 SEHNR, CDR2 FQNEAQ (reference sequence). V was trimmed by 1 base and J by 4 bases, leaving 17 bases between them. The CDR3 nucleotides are TGTGCCAGCAGCTTAGGAGAGGGACGGAAAAAATACGAGCAGTACTTC. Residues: CASSLGEGRKKYEQYF.

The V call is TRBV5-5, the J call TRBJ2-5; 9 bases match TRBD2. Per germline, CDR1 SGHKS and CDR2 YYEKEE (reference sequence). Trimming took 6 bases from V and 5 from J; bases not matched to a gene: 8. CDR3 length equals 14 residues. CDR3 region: CASTFSGRGETQYF. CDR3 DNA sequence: TGTGCCAGCACCTTTAGCGGGAGAGGGGAGACCCAGTACTTC.

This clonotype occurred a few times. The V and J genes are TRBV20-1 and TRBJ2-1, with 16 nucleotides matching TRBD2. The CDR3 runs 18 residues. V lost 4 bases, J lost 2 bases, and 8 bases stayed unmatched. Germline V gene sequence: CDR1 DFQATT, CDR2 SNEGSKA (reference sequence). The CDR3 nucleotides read TGCAGTGCTATAGGGACTAGCGGGGGGGATTCCACCTACAATGAGCAGTTCTTC. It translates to CSAIGTSGGDSTYNEQFF.

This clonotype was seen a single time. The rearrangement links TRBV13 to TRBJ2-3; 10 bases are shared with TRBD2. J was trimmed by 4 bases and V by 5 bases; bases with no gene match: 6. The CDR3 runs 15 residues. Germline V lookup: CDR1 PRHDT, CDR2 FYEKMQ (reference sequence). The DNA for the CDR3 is TGTGCCAGCAGCGTCACTAGCGGGGTTGCAGATACGCAGTATTTT. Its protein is CASSVTSGVADTQYF.

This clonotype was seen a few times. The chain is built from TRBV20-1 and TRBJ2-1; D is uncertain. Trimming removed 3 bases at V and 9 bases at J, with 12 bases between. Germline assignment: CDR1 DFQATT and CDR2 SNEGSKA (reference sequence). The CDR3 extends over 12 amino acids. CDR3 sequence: CSASLLGIEQFF. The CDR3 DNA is TGCAGTGCTAGCCTCCTAGGGATTGAGCAGTTCTTC.

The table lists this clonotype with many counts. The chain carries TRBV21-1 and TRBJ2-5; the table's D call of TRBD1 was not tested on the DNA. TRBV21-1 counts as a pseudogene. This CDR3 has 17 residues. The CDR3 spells CASSKGWDREYQETQYF. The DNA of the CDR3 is TGTGCCAGCAGCAAAGGCTGGGACAGGGAGTACCAAGAGACCCAGTACTTC.

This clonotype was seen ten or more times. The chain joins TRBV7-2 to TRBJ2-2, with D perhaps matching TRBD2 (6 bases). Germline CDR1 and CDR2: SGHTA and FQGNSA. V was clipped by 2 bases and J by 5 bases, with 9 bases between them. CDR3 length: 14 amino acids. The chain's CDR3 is CASSLLARTGELFF. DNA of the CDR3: TGTGCCAGCAGCTTACTAGCGCGAACCGGGGAGCTGTTTTTT.

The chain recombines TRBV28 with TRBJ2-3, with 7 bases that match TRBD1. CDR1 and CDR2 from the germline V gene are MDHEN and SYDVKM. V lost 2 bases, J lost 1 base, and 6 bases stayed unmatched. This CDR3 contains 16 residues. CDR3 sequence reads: CASSLRQGVGTDTQYF. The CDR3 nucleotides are TGTGCCAGCAGTTTAAGACAGGGTGTCGGCACAGATACGCAGTATTTT.

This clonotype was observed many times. CDR3 loop: CASSAKGGQPQHF. CDR3 DNA: TGTGCCAGCAGCGCGAAAGGGGGGCAGCCCCAGCATTTT. The chain carries TRBV7-2 and TRBJ1-5, with D possibly matching TRBD1 (6 bases). CDR1 is SGHTA and CDR2 is FQGNSA in the germline V gene. The CDR3 totals 13 residues. V was clipped by 5 bases and J by 7 bases, with 12 bases between them.

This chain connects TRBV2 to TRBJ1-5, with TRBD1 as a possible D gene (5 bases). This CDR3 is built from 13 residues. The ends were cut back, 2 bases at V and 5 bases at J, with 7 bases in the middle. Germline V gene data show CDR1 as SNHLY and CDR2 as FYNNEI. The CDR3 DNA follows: TGTGCCAGCAGTGAAATGGGGGATCAGCCCCAGCATTTT. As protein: CASSEMGDQPQHF.

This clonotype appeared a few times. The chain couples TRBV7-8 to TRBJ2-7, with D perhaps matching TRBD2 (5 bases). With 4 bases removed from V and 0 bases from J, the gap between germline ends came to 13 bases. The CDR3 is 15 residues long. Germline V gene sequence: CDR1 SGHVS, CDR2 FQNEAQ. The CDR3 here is CASSSPLGGSYEQYF. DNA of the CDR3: TGTGCCAGCAGCTCCCCATTAGGAGGCTCCTACGAGCAGTACTTC.

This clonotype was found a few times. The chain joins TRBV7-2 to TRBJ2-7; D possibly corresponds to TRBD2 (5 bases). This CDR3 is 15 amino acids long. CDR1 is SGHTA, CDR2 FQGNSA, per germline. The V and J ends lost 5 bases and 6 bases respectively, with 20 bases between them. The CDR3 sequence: CASSPGRGRYAEQYF. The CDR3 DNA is TGTGCCAGCAGCCCAGGACGGGGAAGGTATGCCGAGCAGTACTTC. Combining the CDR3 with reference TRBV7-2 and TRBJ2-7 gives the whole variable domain GAGVSQSPSNKVTEKGKDVELRCDPISGHTALYWYRQSLGQGLEFLIYFQGNSAPDKSGLPSDRFSAERTGGSVSTLTIQRTQQEDSAVYLCASSPGRGRYAEQYFGPGTRLTVT.

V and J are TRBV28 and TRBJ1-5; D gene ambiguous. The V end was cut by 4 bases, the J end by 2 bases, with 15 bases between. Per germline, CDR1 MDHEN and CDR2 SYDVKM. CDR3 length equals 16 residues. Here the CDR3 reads CASSSPLGLGNQPQHF. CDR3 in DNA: TGTGCCAGCAGTTCCCCCCTGGGCCTTGGCAATCAGCCCCAGCATTTT.

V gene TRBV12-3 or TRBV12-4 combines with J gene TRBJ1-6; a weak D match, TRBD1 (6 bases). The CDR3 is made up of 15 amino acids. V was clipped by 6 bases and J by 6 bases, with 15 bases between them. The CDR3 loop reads CASSTGQTPNSPLHF. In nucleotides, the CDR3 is TGTGCCAGCAGCACCGGACAGACACCTAATTCACCCCTCCACTTT.

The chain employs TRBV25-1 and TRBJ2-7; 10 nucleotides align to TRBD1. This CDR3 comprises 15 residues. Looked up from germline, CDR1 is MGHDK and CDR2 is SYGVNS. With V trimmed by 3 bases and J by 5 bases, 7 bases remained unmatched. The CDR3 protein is CASSETVTGGDEQYF. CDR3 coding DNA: TGTGCCAGCAGTGAGACGGTGACAGGGGGCGACGAGCAGTACTTC.

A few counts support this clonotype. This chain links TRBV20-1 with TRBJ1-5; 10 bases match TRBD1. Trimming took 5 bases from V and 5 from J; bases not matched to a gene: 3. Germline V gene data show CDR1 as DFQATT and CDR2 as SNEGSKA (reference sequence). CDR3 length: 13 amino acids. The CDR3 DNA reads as TGCAGTGCTTCCGGGACAGGGGATCAGCCCCAGCATTTT. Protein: CSASGTGDQPQHF.

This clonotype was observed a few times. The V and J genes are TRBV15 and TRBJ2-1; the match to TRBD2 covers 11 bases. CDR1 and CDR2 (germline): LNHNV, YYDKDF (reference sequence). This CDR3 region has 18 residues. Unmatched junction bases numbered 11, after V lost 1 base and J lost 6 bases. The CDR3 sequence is CATSRVISGGAFLNEQFF. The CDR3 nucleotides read TGTGCCACCAGCAGAGTTATTAGCGGGGGGGCCTTTCTCAATGAGCAGTTCTTC. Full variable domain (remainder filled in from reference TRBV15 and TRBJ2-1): DAMVIQNPRYQVTQFGKPVTLSCSQTLNHNVMYWYQQKSSQAPKLLFHYYDKDFNNEADTPDNFQSRRPNTSFCFLDIRSPGLGDTAMYLCATSRVISGGAFLNEQFFGPGTRLTVL.

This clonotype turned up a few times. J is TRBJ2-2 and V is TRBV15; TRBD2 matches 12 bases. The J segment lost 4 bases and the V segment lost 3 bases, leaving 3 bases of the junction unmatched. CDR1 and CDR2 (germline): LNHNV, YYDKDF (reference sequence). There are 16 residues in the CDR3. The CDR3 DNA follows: TGTGCCACCAGCAGCCCTAGCGGGAGGGGCACCGGGGAGCTGTTTTTT. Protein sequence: CATSSPSGRGTGELFF. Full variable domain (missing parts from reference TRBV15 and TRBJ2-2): DAMVIQNPRYQVTQFGKPVTLSCSQTLNHNVMYWYQQKSSQAPKLLFHYYDKDFNNEADTPDNFQSRRPNTSFCFLDIRSPGLGDTAMYLCATSSPSGRGTGELFFGEGSRLTVL.

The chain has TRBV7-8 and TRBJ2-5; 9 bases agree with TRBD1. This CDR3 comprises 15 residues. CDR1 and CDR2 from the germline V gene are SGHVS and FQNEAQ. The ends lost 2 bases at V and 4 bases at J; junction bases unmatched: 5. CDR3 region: CASSLWTGDLETQYF. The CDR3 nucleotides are TGTGCCAGCAGCTTATGGACAGGGGATTTAGAGACCCAGTACTTC.

CDR3 amino acids: CASSPAGTPTYEQYF. The CDR3 DNA sequence: TGCGCCAGCAGCCCCGCCGGGACGCCCACCTACGAGCAGTACTTC. V usage is TRBV5-1 and J usage is TRBJ2-7; D possibly uses TRBD1 or TRBD2 (5 bases each). V shed 4 bases and J shed 2 bases, with 16 bases lying between them. CDR3 length: 15 residues. CDR1 and CDR2 (germline): SGHRS, YFSETQ.